This T cell receptor (beta chain) was identified during a study of T cells in Graves' hyperthyroidism and ophthalmopathy. There are 15 residues in the CDR3. The germline V gene encodes CDR1 SGHKS and CDR2 YYEKEE (reference sequence). V was trimmed by 2 bases and J by 2 bases, leaving 10 bases between them. This clonotype was seen just once. As yet, its antigen is unknown. Amplified TCR beta CDR3 regions derived from RNA transcripts. Carried out on the TCR CDR3, a first-round RT-PCR used the HTBI primer set. TCRdb called the multiplex PCR reads again in MiXCR, with one record for every CDR3 protein. The sample lists about 480,000 distinct CDR3 sequences; about an eighth were seen once. Broader study findings: Ophthalmopathy stood apart from stable hyperthyroidism in a 13 V-J model. Most thyroid-expanded clonotypes above 0.001 were also found in blood.

Each patient was aged 18 to 65 and had newly diagnosed hyperthyroidism of under 2 months' duration. The TCR comes from a woman aged 18-29 years with Graves' hyperthyroidism. This sequence joins TRBV5-5 and TRBJ2-2, with D possibly matching TRBD1 (5 bases). The material sequenced was blood. The CDR3 loop is CASSFSGYNTGELFF. In DNA form, the CDR3 reads TGTGCCAGCAGCTTCTCAGGGTACAACACCGGGGAGCTGTTTTTT.